The 30 T cell receptor beta chains below come from one sample, sequenced in a study of OX40 agonist ivuxolimab in advanced cancers. The protocol used for the library was the immunoSEQ multiplex PCR assay. This immuneACCESS table, as held by TCRdb, lists in-frame sequences with V and J called but not all clones. Of the missing ones, under half trace to an unresolved V gene in checked studies; the others have no known cause. The sample table shows around 140,000 clones, and about 92% are seen once. Clones ranked in the top ten supply under 1.3% of the sample. The starting material was CD4+ or CD8+ T cells sorted from blood, obtained in a trial of the OX40 agonist ivuxolimab. These receptors were obtained from an adult with an advanced solid tumor such as melanoma, head and neck, liver or kidney cancer.

The J gene is TRBJ1-1, the V gene TRBV19, with TRBD1 as a possible D gene (6 bases). CDR3 length: 16 amino acids. Germline values: CDR1 LNHDA, CDR2 SQIVND (reference sequence). V was pared by 4 bases and J by 0 bases, with 15 bases between. CDR3 amino acids: CASSSNRVTVNTEAFF. CDR3 DNA sequence: TGTGCCAGTAGTAGTAACAGGGTTACAGTGAACACTGAAGCTTTCTTT.

The chain employs TRBV7-2 and TRBJ2-2; 8 positions match TRBD1. The CDR3 runs 14 residues. J gave up 7 bases and V 5 bases, and 6 bases lay outside the gene matches. Per the germline V gene, CDR1 is SGHTA and CDR2 is FQGNSA. This CDR3 reads CASSLGQGSGELFF. The CDR3 nucleotides are TGTGCCAGCAGCCTAGGACAGGGAAGCGGGGAGCTGTTTTTT. Complete variable domain (other parts from reference TRBV7-2 and TRBJ2-2): GAGVSQSPSNKVTEKGKDVELRCDPISGHTALYWYRQSLGQGLEFLIYFQGNSAPDKSGLPSDRFSAERTGGSVSTLTIQRTQQEDSAVYLCASSLGQGSGELFFGEGSRLTVL.

The chain combines TRBV19 with TRBJ2-3; the D gene is possibly TRBD2 (5 bases). Per germline, CDR1 LNHDA and CDR2 SQIVND (reference sequence). This CDR3 comprises 13 residues. V lost 3 bases to trimming and J lost 2 bases, with 6 bases between them. The CDR3 coding sequence is TGTGCCAGTAGTATGCGGGTCACAGATACGCAGTATTTT. It is translated as CASSMRVTDTQYF.

The V call is TRBV20-1, the J call TRBJ2-5, with 8 bases fitting TRBD1. With 7 bases clipped from V and 4 bases from J, the junction kept 2 bases outside the gene matches. CDR1 is DFQATT, CDR2 SNEGSKA, per germline (reference sequence). There are 11 residues in the CDR3. As DNA, the CDR3 is TGCAGTGTCACAGGGGGAGAGACCCAGTACTTC. It specifies CSVTGGETQYF.

For the CDR3, the DNA is TGTGCCAGCAGTTCCGGGGGGGAGACCCAGTACTTC. It specifies CASSSGGETQYF. The chain recombines TRBV6-5 with TRBJ2-5; 7 nucleotides agree with TRBD2. CDR1 and CDR2 (germline): MNHEY, SVGAGI. There are 12 residues in the CDR3. The V gene end was trimmed by 4 bases and the J gene end by 5 bases; junction bases not matched to a gene: 1.

The rearrangement uses TRBV4-3 and TRBJ2-2; D tentatively fits TRBD1 or TRBD2 (6 bases each). From germline, CDR1 is LGHNA and CDR2 YSLEER. Trimming removed 2 bases from V and 4 bases from J, with 11 bases in between. This CDR3 comprises 15 residues. As DNA, the CDR3 is TGCGCCAGCAGCCAAATGGGGGGCTTCACCGGGGAGCTGTTTTTT. Amino acid sequence: CASSQMGGFTGELFF.

The V gene is TRBV7-2, the J gene TRBJ2-7; the D call may be TRBD1 or TRBD2 (5 bases each). V was shortened by 0 bases and J by 4 bases, with 10 bases between the two germline ends. Germline CDR1 and CDR2: SGHTA and FQGNSA. The CDR3 spans 14 residues. CDR3: CASSLARGAYEQYF. CDR3 nucleotides: TGTGCCAGCAGCTTAGCCAGAGGGGCTTACGAGCAGTACTTC.

The rearrangement joins TRBV5-1 to TRBJ1-4; D unresolved. From germline, CDR1 is SGHRS and CDR2 YFSETQ. The CDR3 covers 16 residues. The V end was cut by 0 bases, the J end by 0 bases, with 9 bases between. In DNA, the CDR3 is TGCGCCAGCAGCTTGGGGGCCGCTGCAACTAATGAAAAACTGTTTTTT. It codes for CASSLGAAATNEKLFF.

The J gene is TRBJ2-7, the V gene TRBV4-1; D is ambiguous. V shed 0 bases and J shed 6 bases, with 15 bases lying between them. The length of the CDR3 is 15 residues. The germline V gene has CDR1 MGHRA and CDR2 YSYEKL. CDR3 bases: TGCGCCAGCAGCCAAGACCGGGCCGCCGACCTCGAGCAGTACTTC. It specifies CASSQDRAADLEQYF.

This chain connects TRBV7-2 to TRBJ2-3; 11 bases fit TRBD1. Germline V gene sequence: CDR1 SGHTA, CDR2 FQGNSA. With V trimmed by 2 bases and J by 3 bases, 4 bases remained unmatched. The CDR3 spans 16 residues. The CDR3 here is CASSLRWDRGTDTQYF. The CDR3 DNA sequence: TGTGCCAGCAGCTTAAGGTGGGACAGGGGGACAGATACGCAGTATTTT.

Worth noting for this clone: The junction departs from germline at one end; a sequencing error may be responsible. This chain joins TRBV5-4 and TRBJ1-2; no reliable D call. This CDR3 is 12 amino acids long. Germline values: CDR1 SGHNT, CDR2 YYREEE (reference sequence). The CDR3 DNA is TGCGCCAGCAGCCAAGACGACTATGGCTACACCTTC. This translates into CASSQDDYGYTF.

This clone is a singleton in its sample. This chain connects TRBV19 to TRBJ2-3, with D possibly matching TRBD2 (6 bases). Germline-derived CDR1 and CDR2 are LNHDA and SQIVND (reference sequence). This CDR3 has 12 amino acids. The V gene lost 6 bases and the J gene lost 5 bases, with 9 bases spanning the gap. DNA of the CDR3: TGTGCCAGTAGGTCAGCGGGAGATACGCAGTATTTT. Its translation is CASRSAGDTQYF.

The chain uses TRBV19 and TRBJ2-7; weak D call: TRBD1 (6 bases). CDR3 size: 13 residues. V gave up 5 bases and J gave up 4 bases, with 12 bases separating them. Germline V gene sequence: CDR1 LNHDA, CDR2 SQIVND (reference sequence). CDR3 DNA: TGTGCCAGTAGTTCGGGACAAACATACGAGCAGTACTTC. Protein: CASSSGQTYEQYF.

The rearrangement uses TRBV5-1 and TRBJ2-7; 7 positions match TRBD2. Looked up from germline, CDR1 is SGHRS and CDR2 is YFSETQ. The CDR3 runs to 15 residues. The junction had 3 bases not matched to a gene; V was cut back by 0 bases and J by 0 bases. CDR3 in amino acids: CASSLASGGSYEQYF. CDR3 nucleotides: TGCGCCAGCAGCTTGGCCTCGGGGGGCTCCTACGAGCAGTACTTC.

V gene TRBV7-2 combines with J gene TRBJ1-5, with D perhaps TRBD1 (6 bases). V was pared by 3 bases and J by 3 bases, with 12 bases between. The CDR3 contains 15 residues. Germline-derived CDR1 and CDR2 are SGHTA and FQGNSA. CDR3 amino acids: CASSFYGQNNQPQHF. CDR3 DNA sequence: TGTGCCAGCAGCTTTTACGGACAGAACAATCAGCCCCAGCATTTT.

V gene TRBV6-5 combines with J gene TRBJ2-6, with a weak D call TRBD2 (6 bases). With 2 bases removed from V and 0 bases from J, the gap between germline ends came to 8 bases. Per germline, CDR1 MNHEY and CDR2 SVGAGI. The CDR3 spans 16 residues. The DNA for the CDR3 is TGTGCCAGCAGTTACGTCGGGGGCTCTGGGGCCAACGTCCTGACTTTC. It specifies CASSYVGGSGANVLTF.

The chain uses TRBV5-4 and TRBJ1-1; 7 positions match TRBD1. Germline values: CDR1 SGHNT, CDR2 YYREEE (reference sequence). The CDR3 runs 15 residues. V was clipped by 4 bases and J by 4 bases; unmatched bases: 10. CDR3 sequence (DNA): TGTGCCAGCAGCCCGGAGGGACAGTTTAGCACTGAAGCTTTCTTT. It yields the protein CASSPEGQFSTEAFF.

The gene calls are TRBV7-9 and TRBJ2-5; 11 bases line up with TRBD2. This CDR3 contains 14 residues. V dropped 4 bases and J dropped 4; count of bases not matched to a gene: 2. Germline V gene sequence: CDR1 SEHNR, CDR2 FQNEAQ (reference sequence). The CDR3 region has the DNA TGTGCCAGCAGCTCCGGGACTAGCGGAGAGACCCAGTACTTC. Residues: CASSSGTSGETQYF.

V and J are TRBV7-8 and TRBJ1-3; tentatively, D is TRBD1 (5 bases). The germline CDR1 and CDR2 sequences are SGHVS and FQNEAQ. The CDR3 sequence is 15 residues long. The V end was cut by 5 bases, the J end by 4 bases, with 15 bases between. The CDR3 here is CASSPPRAGGNTIYF. CDR3 bases: TGTGCCAGCAGCCCTCCCAGGGCTGGCGGAAACACCATATATTTT. The variable domain in full, with the rest retrieved from reference TRBV7-8 and TRBJ1-3, is GAGVSQSPRYKVAKRGQDVALRCDPISGHVSLFWYQQALGQGPEFLTYFQNEAQLDKSGLPSDRFFAERPEGSVSTLKIQRTQQEDSAVYLCASSPPRAGGNTIYFGEGSWLTVV.

This clone was observed once. The chain has TRBV6-5 and TRBJ2-5; TRBD2 matches 7 bases. The CDR3 length is 15 residues. Trimming took 3 bases from V and 7 from J; bases not matched to a gene: 11. Germline lookup yields CDR1 MNHEY and CDR2 SVGAGI. CDR3 sequence (DNA): TGTGCCAGCAGTTATTCGAGCGGGGTCGGTGGGACCCAGTACTTC. Translation: CASSYSSGVGGTQYF.

This clone was detected only a few times. This chain joins TRBV5-1 and TRBJ1-1, with D unclear. The CDR3 spans 13 residues. Trimming left V 7 bases short and J 5 bases short, with 15 bases between. The germline V gene has CDR1 SGHRS and CDR2 YFSETQ. The CDR3 coding sequence is TGCGCCAGCCAGTATAGCGGGGAGACTGAAGCTTTCTTT. Protein sequence: CASQYSGETEAFF. Drawing the rest from reference TRBV5-1 and TRBJ1-1, the complete variable domain is KAGVTQTPRYLIKTRGQQVTLSCSPISGHRSVSWYQQTPGQGLQFLFEYFSETQRNKGNFPGRFSGRQFSNSRSEMNVSTLELGDSALYLCASQYSGETEAFFGQGTRLTVV.

The genes are TRBV27 and TRBJ2-1; possible D gene TRBD2, 5 bases. Trimming stripped 10 bases from V and 5 bases from J, with 21 bases between. CDR1 and CDR2 (germline): MNHEY, SMNVEV (reference sequence). The CDR3 is 15 residues long. Here the CDR3 reads CATQGRRWMHNEQFF. DNA for the CDR3: TGTGCCACTCAAGGCCGGAGGTGGATGCACAATGAGCAGTTCTTC.

The chain recombines TRBV7-3 with TRBJ2-7; possibly TRBD1 or TRBD2 for D (7 bases each). This CDR3 is 15 amino acids long. V was cut by 5 bases and J by 6 bases, with 20 bases left in between. Germline assignment: CDR1 SGHTA and CDR2 FQGTGA. The CDR3 DNA follows: TGTGCCAGCAGCCCAGGGGGGGCGGGAGAACTCGAGCAGTACTTC. As protein: CASSPGGAGELEQYF.

This sequence joins TRBV5-4 and TRBJ2-1, with TRBD2 identical over 9 bases. Per germline, CDR1 SGHNT and CDR2 YYREEE (reference sequence). The CDR3 loop spans 14 amino acids. The trim removed 6 bases at V and 10 bases at J, leaving 11 bases unmatched. CDR3 in DNA: TGTGCCAGCACCCCCGCGGGGGGGACCCTCGAGCAGTTCTTC. Encoded protein: CASTPAGGTLEQFF. The full variable domain, rest sourced from reference TRBV5-4 and TRBJ2-1, is ETGVTQSPTHLIKTRGQQVTLRCSSQSGHNTVSWYQQALGQGPQFIFQYYREEENGRGNFPPRFSGLQFPNYSSELNVNALELDDSALYLCASTPAGGTLEQFFGPGTRLTVL.

The chain carries TRBV7-2 and TRBJ2-3; TRBD1 is a possible D gene (5 bases). The germline V and J ends were trimmed by 1 base and 4 bases, with 9 bases remaining between them. Germline V lookup: CDR1 SGHTA, CDR2 FQGNSA. The CDR3 extends over 14 amino acids. This CDR3 reads CASSLEGWADTQYF. CDR3 nucleotides: TGTGCCAGCAGCTTAGAGGGGTGGGCAGATACGCAGTATTTT.

This clone was counted only a few times. In DNA, the CDR3 is TGTGCCAGCAGCTTAGATGGACTGATCGGAAACACCATATATTTT. Its protein product is CASSLDGLIGNTIYF. The chain is built from TRBV7-2 and TRBJ1-3; D unclear. The CDR3 runs 15 residues. The germline V and J ends were trimmed by 1 base and 4 bases, with 11 bases remaining between them. The germline V gene encodes CDR1 SGHTA and CDR2 FQGNSA. Together with reference TRBV7-2 and TRBJ1-3, the CDR3 gives the full variable domain: GAGVSQSPSNKVTEKGKDVELRCDPISGHTALYWYRQSLGQGLEFLIYFQGNSAPDKSGLPSDRFSAERTGGSVSTLTIQRTQQEDSAVYLCASSLDGLIGNTIYFGEGSWLTVV.

This chain connects TRBV11-3 to TRBJ2-7, with D possibly matching TRBD2 (5 bases). The CDR3 loop spans 14 amino acids. Germline V gene sequence: CDR1 SGHNT, CDR2 YENEEA. The ends were cut back, 5 bases at V and 5 bases at J, with 16 bases in the middle. The CDR3 protein is CASSAVPGKDEQYF. In DNA, the CDR3 is TGTGCCAGCAGCGCCGTCCCCGGGAAGGACGAGCAGTACTTC.

The chain couples TRBV9 to TRBJ2-5; 10 bases agree with TRBD1. Per the germline V gene, CDR1 is SGDLS and CDR2 is YYNGEE. V shed 0 bases and J 5 bases; nucleotides not matched to a gene: 1. The CDR3 runs to 14 residues. The CDR3 sequence: CASSVGGQGETQYF. The CDR3 nucleotides are TGTGCCAGCAGCGTAGGGGGACAGGGGGAGACCCAGTACTTC.

This clone was seen only a few times. The J gene is TRBJ2-2, the V gene TRBV5-6; no clear D gene. The germline CDR1 and CDR2 sequences are SGHDT and YYEEEE. The CDR3 consists of 14 residues. V was trimmed by 4 bases and J by 7 bases, leaving 14 bases between them. CDR3 nucleotide sequence: TGTGCCAGCAGCCGACCCTGGACGATCGGGGAGCTGTTTTTT. Protein product: CASSRPWTIGELFF. The full variable domain, its missing parts supplied by reference TRBV5-6 and TRBJ2-2, is DAGVTQSPTHLIKTRGQQVTLRCSPKSGHDTVSWYQQALGQGPQFIFQYYEEEERQRGNFPDRFSGHQFPNYSSELNVNALLLGDSALYLCASSRPWTIGELFFGEGSRLTVL.

This clone was picked up one time. The chain has TRBV6-1 and TRBJ1-2; D is undetermined. Germline CDR1 is MNHNS and CDR2 is SASEGT. The V and J ends lost 6 bases and 4 bases respectively, with 18 bases between them. The CDR3 contains 15 residues. The CDR3: CASSPGFHGIYGYTF. Here the CDR3 DNA reads TGTGCCAGCAGCCCAGGTTTCCACGGAATCTATGGCTACACCTTC.